Listed below are T cell receptor beta chains from one sample, sequenced in a study of cytomegalovirus exposure and HLA in healthy donors. TCRdb's copy holds only in-frame clones and misses some; the assay was immunoSEQ multiplex PCR. This table holds about 170,000 clones, 80% to 90% found once. Material for sequencing was PBMCs. These TCRs come from a man aged 25 to 40 in good health and CMV-seropositive. Both conserved end residues are trimmed from each CDR3. Fields, in order: V gene, CDR3 protein.

TRBV11-2	ASSYQGMAVNTDTQY
TRBV5-1	ASSPLAVRNNEQF
TRBV7-9	ASSSTENIQY
TRBV27	ASSFTAGGRVTQY
TRBV7-2	ASSLLIGTGGGYT
TRBV19	ASSLQTNYNEQF
TRBV11-2	ASSLDKETQY
TRBV7-9	ASSPPGQGAAEQF
TRBV2	ASSRELGYQPQH
TRBV19	ASNPGTSNTGELF
TRBV19	ASGRDREGYSNQPQH
TRBV6-1	ASRRHSAYTGELF
TRBV6-1	ASSERLAGISYEQY
TRBV7-8	ASSLLGTQGSGTQY
TRBV4-3	ASRQVIGSNTEAF
TRBV11-3	ASSPGDVTEAF
TRBV5-1	ASTIGPGSTDTQY
TRBV30	AWSVRGAGGAYEQY
TRBV25-1	ASSDSSGSTGELF
TRBV6-5	ASSKQATQPQH
TRBV7-9	SSSFSGTRGNEQF
TRBV7-6	ASSLDLSVNTIY
TRBV27	ASTRGSSYEQY
TRBV7-8	ASSLMGGLVGNEQF
TRBV19	ASSIGRSPYNEQF
TRBV6-5	ASSYGERGTDTQY
TRBV4-1	ASSQPTSGRLYNEQF
TRBV6-5	ASRLFGELF
TRBV25-1	ASSPGGGDEQF
TRBV30	AWSGGEVSGRLEGYEQY
TRBV7-2	ASSRRTGNEKLF
TRBV7-2	ASSPQGGSYEQY
TRBV5-1	ASSLVVGTPVHEQF
TRBV9	ASSVGVSRGTEAF
TRBV6-5	ASSSPPGAGGDEQF
TRBV15	ATSREGPPGGGKETQY
TRBV10-1	ASSEGGRLGTEAF
TRBV7-8	ASSSTGLLNEQF
TRBV29-1	SVEGLATGGGLNTGELF
TRBV7-2	ASSLGGTGSIYEQY
TRBV7-9	ASSHTASGRFNEQF
TRBV6-6	ASRAGESHTGELF
TRBV5-6	ASSYRQGRDVETQY
TRBV7-9	ASSFLGAGLTSSYNEQF
TRBV6-5	ASSSTGGSMYGYT
TRBV9	ASSVPTGELF
TRBV5-1	ASSLAGSNQPQH
TRBV9	ASSVGGRATNEQF
TRBV4-3	ASSQVLSDTETQY
TRBV18	ASSPRGGQDRTGELF